One sample yielded the 13 T cell receptor beta chains listed below, sequenced in a study of OX40 agonist ivuxolimab in advanced cancers. Measured with immunoSEQ multiplex PCR; TCRdb has only the in-frame clones, and not every one. In the table there are about 66,000 clones, roughly four fifths of which are singletons. The sequencing here drew on CD4+ or CD8+ T cells sorted from blood, taken in a trial of the OX40 agonist ivuxolimab. The receptors originated from an adult with an advanced solid tumor such as melanoma, head and neck, liver or kidney cancer.

The CDR3 spells CASSLRTSGYNEQFF. CDR3 DNA: TGTGCCAGCAGCTTACGGACTAGCGGCTACAATGAGCAGTTCTTC. This rearrangement joins TRBV7-2 to TRBJ2-1; TRBD2 aligns across 10 bases. This CDR3 contains 15 residues. CDR1 SGHTA and CDR2 FQGNSA come from the germline V gene. Losses at the gene ends were 2 bases for V and 3 bases for J; bases not matched to a gene: 1.

The CDR3 protein is CSRYSNQPQHF. The DNA of the CDR3 is TGTTCGAGATATAGCAATCAGCCCCAGCATTTT. This chain uses TRBV12-5 with TRBJ1-5; D gene ambiguous. Looked up from germline, CDR1 is LGHNT and CDR2 is FRNRAP. The length of the CDR3 is 11 residues. Full variable domain (outside the CDR3, taken from reference TRBV12-5 and TRBJ1-5): DARVTQTPRHKVTEMGQEVTMRCQPILGHNTVFWYRQTMMQGLELLAYFRNRAPLDDSGMPKDRFSAEMPDATLATLKIQPSEPRDSAVYFCSRYSNQPQHFGDGTRLSIL.

This CDR3 reads CSVGLPTDTQYF. In DNA form, the CDR3 reads TGCAGCGTTGGGCTCCCCACAGATACGCAGTATTTT. The chain links TRBV29-1 to TRBJ2-3; D remains ambiguous. Looked up from germline, CDR1 is SQVTM and CDR2 is ANQGSEA. The CDR3 is made up of 12 amino acids. Trimming cost V 4 bases and J 2 bases, with 7 bases left between them.

Regarding this clone: Relative to the germline gene, one junction end is altered; a read error may explain this. The chain has TRBV6-1 and TRBJ2-2; D is unresolved. Per germline, CDR1 MNHNS and CDR2 SASEGT. The CDR3 consists of 15 residues. CDR3 protein: CASREDPTNTGELFF. The CDR3 DNA reads TGTGCCAGCAGGGAAGACCCTACGAACACCGGGGAGCTGTTTTTT.

The chain carries TRBV6-4 and TRBJ2-1, with D possibly being TRBD2 (6 bases). The CDR3 contains 15 residues. CDR1 and CDR2 from the germline V gene are MRHNA and SNTAGT. V was cut by 2 bases and J by 6 bases, with 14 bases left in between. CDR3 in amino acids: CASSDKGLGGNEQFF. The CDR3 DNA sequence: TGTGCCAGCAGTGACAAAGGCCTGGGGGGCAATGAGCAGTTCTTC.

V gene TRBV27 combines with J gene TRBJ2-1; D not resolved. This CDR3 is 14 amino acids long. The germline gives CDR1 MNHEY, CDR2 SMNVEV (reference sequence). Trimming left V 6 bases short and J 4 bases short, with 13 bases between. The CDR3 sequence is CASSPPRDYNEQFF. The CDR3 bases are TGTGCCAGCAGCCCGCCTAGGGATTACAATGAGCAGTTCTTC.

The rearrangement joins TRBV20-1 to TRBJ2-7; 7 bases are shared with TRBD2. Germline V lookup: CDR1 DFQATT, CDR2 SNEGSKA (reference sequence). The CDR3 is made up of 11 amino acids. The V segment lost 5 bases and the J segment 4 bases; nucleotides outside the gene matches: 2. The CDR3 DNA reads as TGCAGTGCTGGAGCGGGGTACGAGCAGTACTTC. Translating gives CSAGAGYEQYF.

The chain uses TRBV5-1 and TRBJ2-1; D may be TRBD2 (5 bases). V shed 2 bases and J shed 2 bases, with 11 bases lying between them. Germline values: CDR1 SGHRS, CDR2 YFSETQ. The CDR3 extends over 15 amino acids. CDR3 nucleotide sequence: TGCGCCAGCAGCTTAGAGGGCGGTGCCTACAATGAGCAGTTCTTC. Its protein is CASSLEGGAYNEQFF.

The chain links TRBV7-2 to TRBJ2-7; D might be TRBD1 or TRBD2, each matching 5 bases. Trimming removed 3 bases at V and 4 bases at J, with 16 bases between. From germline, CDR1 is SGHTA and CDR2 FQGNSA. This CDR3 is built from 15 residues. The CDR3 coding sequence is TGTGCCAGCAGCTTCACCGGGACCGATCCTTACGAGCAGTACTTC. This gives the protein CASSFTGTDPYEQYF.

CDR3 in amino acids: CATAGQGDTGELFF. The CDR3 DNA follows: TGTGCCACCGCGGGACAGGGTGACACCGGGGAGCTGTTTTTT. This chain links TRBV19 with TRBJ2-2; 9 nucleotides match TRBD1. The CDR3 consists of 14 residues. After removal of 10 bases from V and 3 bases from J, the junction contained 6 bases not matched to a gene. Germline CDR1 is LNHDA and CDR2 is SQIVND (reference sequence). Full variable domain (missing parts from reference TRBV19 and TRBJ2-2): DGGITQSPKYLFRKEGQNVTLSCEQNLNHDAMYWYRQDPGQGLRLIYYSQIVNDFQKGDIAEGYSVSREKKESFPLTVTSAQKNPTAFYLCATAGQGDTGELFFGEGSRLTVL.

The chain combines TRBV15 with TRBJ2-1; TRBD1 agrees at 7 bases. Germline loops: CDR1 LNHNV, CDR2 YYDKDF (reference sequence). The junction had 11 bases not matched to a gene; V was cut back by 2 bases and J by 7 bases. This CDR3 region has 16 residues. CDR3 bases: TGTGCCACCAGCAGACTAGGACAGGCGGGTACGAATGAGCAGTTCTTC. This sequence encodes CATSRLGQAGTNEQFF.

V and J are TRBV7-2 and TRBJ2-3; 9 nucleotides line up with TRBD2. V gave up 0 bases and J gave up 14 bases; unmatched junction bases: 6. Germline loops: CDR1 SGHTA, CDR2 FQGNSA. The CDR3 has 13 amino acids. For the CDR3, the DNA is TGTGCCAGCAGCTTAGCGTGGCGGGGGGGACGGTATTTT. This encodes CASSLAWRGGRYF.

This clone was picked up one time. The V gene is TRBV4-3, the J gene TRBJ1-6, with D hard to call. Per germline, CDR1 LGHNA and CDR2 YSLEER. The CDR3 spans 14 residues. Trimming stripped 0 bases from V and 7 bases from J, with 7 bases between. CDR3 in DNA: TGCGCCAGCAGCCAAGAACCGCGAAATTCACCCCTCCACTTT. This translates into CASSQEPRNSPLHF.